The clone carrying this TCR beta chain appeared a single time. The table came from immunoSEQ multiplex PCR; TCRdb's copy has only in-frame clones and leaves some out. The repertoire holds 30,000 or so clones, with approximately 86% as singletons. The data are from a study of OX40 agonist ivuxolimab in advanced cancers. Study summary: Of mixed ages from roughly 23 to 80 and averaging 60 years, the group was about 80% male.

V gave up 4 bases and J gave up 4 bases; unmatched junction bases: 2. Germline CDR1 SEHNR, CDR2 FQNEAQ (reference sequence). There are 13 residues in the CDR3. V is TRBV7-9 and J is TRBJ2-3, with 7 bases identical to TRBD1. This clonotype originated in an adult with an advanced solid tumor such as melanoma, head and neck, liver or kidney cancer. The sample in question was CD4+ or CD8+ T cells sorted from blood, obtained in a trial of the OX40 agonist ivuxolimab. This CDR3 is CASSSQGPDTQYF. The CDR3 DNA reads as TGTGCCAGCAGCTCACAGGGGCCAGATACGCAGTATTTT. Using reference TRBV7-9 and TRBJ2-3 for the parts outside the CDR3, the full variable domain is DTGVSQNPRHKITKRGQNVTFRCDPISEHNRLYWYRQTLGQGPEFLTYFQNEAQLEKSRLLSDRFSAERPKGSFSTLEIQRTEQGDSAMYLCASSSQGPDTQYFGPGTRLTVL.